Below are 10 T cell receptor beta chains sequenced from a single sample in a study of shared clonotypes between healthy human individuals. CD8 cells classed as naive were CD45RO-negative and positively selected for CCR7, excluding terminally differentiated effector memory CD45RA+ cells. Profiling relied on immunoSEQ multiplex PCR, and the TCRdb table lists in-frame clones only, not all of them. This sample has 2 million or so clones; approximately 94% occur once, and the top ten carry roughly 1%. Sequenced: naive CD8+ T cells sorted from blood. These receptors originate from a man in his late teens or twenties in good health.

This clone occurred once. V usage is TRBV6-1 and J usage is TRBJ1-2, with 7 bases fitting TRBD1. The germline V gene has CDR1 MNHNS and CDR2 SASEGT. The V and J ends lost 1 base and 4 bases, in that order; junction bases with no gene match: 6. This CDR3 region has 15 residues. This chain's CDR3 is CASSEVQTGTYGYTF. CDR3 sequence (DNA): TGTGCCAGCAGTGAAGTTCAGACAGGGACCTATGGCTACACCTTC.

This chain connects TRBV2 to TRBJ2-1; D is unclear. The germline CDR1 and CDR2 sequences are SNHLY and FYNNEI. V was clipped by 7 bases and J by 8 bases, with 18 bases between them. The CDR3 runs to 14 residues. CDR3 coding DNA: TGTGCCAGCAATGGTGGAACTGGAATCTATGAGCAGTTCTTC. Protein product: CASNGGTGIYEQFF.

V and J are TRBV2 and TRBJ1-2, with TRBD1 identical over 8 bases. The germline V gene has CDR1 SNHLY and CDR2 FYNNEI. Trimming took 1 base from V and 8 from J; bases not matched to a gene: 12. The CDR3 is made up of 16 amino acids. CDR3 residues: CASSEVKDTTGVGYTF. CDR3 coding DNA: TGTGCCAGCAGTGAAGTGAAAGATACGACAGGGGTAGGCTACACCTTC.

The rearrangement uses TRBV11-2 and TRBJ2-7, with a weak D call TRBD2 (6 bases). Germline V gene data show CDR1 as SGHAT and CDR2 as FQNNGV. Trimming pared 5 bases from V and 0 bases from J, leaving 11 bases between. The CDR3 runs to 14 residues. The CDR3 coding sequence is TGTGCCAGCAGCAATGGGGGGAGCTCCTACGAGCAGTACTTC. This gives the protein CASSNGGSSYEQYF.

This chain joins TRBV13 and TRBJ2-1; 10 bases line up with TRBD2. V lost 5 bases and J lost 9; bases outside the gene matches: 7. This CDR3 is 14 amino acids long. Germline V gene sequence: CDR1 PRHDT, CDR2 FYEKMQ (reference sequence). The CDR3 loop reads CASSITSGISEQFF. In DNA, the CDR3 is TGTGCCAGCAGCATTACTAGCGGGATTAGTGAGCAGTTCTTC.

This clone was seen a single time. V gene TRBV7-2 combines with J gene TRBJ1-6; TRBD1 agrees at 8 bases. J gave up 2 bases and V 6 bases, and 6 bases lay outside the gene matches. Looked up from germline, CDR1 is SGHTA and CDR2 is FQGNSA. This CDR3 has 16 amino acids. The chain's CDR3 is CASSPGQGPYNSPLHF. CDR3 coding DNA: TGTGCCAGCAGTCCCGGACAGGGCCCCTATAATTCACCCCTCCACTTT.

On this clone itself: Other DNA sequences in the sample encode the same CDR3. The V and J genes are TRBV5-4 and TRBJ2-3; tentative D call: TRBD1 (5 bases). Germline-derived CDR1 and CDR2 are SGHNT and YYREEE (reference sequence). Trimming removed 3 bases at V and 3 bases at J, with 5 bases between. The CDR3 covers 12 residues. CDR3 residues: CASSSGTDTQYF. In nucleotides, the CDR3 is TGTGCCAGCAGCTCAGGGACAGATACGCAGTATTTT.

This CDR3 reads CASSREGERYNEQFF. The CDR3 nucleotides read TGTGCCAGCAGCCGAGAGGGGGAAAGATACAATGAGCAGTTCTTC. This chain links TRBV7-6 with TRBJ2-1, with a possible D match to TRBD1 (6 bases). V dropped 5 bases and J dropped 4 bases, with 15 bases sitting between them. This CDR3 spans 15 amino acids. Germline CDR1 and CDR2: SGHVS and FNYEAQ.

The CDR3 sequence: CASSFGLAGGEYNEQFF. The CDR3 DNA reads as TGCGCCAGCAGCTTCGGCCTAGCGGGGGGAGAATACAATGAGCAGTTCTTC. The rearrangement links TRBV5-1 to TRBJ2-1, with 11 bases aligning to TRBD2. The trim removed 2 bases at V and 4 bases at J, leaving 8 bases unmatched. Germline V CDR1 and CDR2: SGHRS, YFSETQ. The CDR3 consists of 17 residues.

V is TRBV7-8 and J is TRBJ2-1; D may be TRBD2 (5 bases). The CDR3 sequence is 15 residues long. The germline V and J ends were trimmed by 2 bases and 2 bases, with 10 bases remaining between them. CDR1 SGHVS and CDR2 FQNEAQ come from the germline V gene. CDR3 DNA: TGTGCCAGCAGCTTAAACTCCGGGACCTACAATGAGCAGTTCTTC. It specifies CASSLNSGTYNEQFF.